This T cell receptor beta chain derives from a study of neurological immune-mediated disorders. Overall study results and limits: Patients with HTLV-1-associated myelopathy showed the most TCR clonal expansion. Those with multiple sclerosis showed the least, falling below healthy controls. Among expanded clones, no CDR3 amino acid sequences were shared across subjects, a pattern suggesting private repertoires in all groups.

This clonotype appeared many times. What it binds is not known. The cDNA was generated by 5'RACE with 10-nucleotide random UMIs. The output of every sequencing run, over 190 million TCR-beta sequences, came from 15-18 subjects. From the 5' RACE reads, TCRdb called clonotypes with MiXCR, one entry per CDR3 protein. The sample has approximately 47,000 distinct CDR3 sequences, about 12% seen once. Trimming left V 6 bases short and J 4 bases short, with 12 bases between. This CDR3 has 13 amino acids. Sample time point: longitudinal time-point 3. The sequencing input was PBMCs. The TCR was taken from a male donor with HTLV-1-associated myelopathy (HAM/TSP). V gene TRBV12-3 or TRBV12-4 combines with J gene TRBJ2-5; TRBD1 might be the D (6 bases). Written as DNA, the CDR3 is TGTGCCAGCAGGCCAGGGGTCTCAGAGACCCAGTACTTC. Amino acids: CASRPGVSETQYF.